This T cell receptor (beta chain) was identified in a study of control samples from healthy donors and cancer patients. V lost 0 bases and J lost 4, with 11 bases in between. This CDR3 has 15 amino acids. CDR1 and CDR2 (germline): SGDLS, YYNGEE. Libraries were prepared by immunoSEQ multiplex PCR; TCRdb keeps only in-frame clonotypes and omits some of them. The sample shows 150,000 or so clones, roughly 90% of them seen only once. The rearrangement joins TRBV9 to TRBJ1-5; no reliable D call. The sequencing sample was made of blood. This TCR was recovered from a man aged 30 to 39 in good health. The CDR3 here is CASSVDFRINQPQHF. The DNA for the CDR3 is TGTGCCAGCAGCGTAGATTTCAGGATTAATCAGCCCCAGCATTTT.